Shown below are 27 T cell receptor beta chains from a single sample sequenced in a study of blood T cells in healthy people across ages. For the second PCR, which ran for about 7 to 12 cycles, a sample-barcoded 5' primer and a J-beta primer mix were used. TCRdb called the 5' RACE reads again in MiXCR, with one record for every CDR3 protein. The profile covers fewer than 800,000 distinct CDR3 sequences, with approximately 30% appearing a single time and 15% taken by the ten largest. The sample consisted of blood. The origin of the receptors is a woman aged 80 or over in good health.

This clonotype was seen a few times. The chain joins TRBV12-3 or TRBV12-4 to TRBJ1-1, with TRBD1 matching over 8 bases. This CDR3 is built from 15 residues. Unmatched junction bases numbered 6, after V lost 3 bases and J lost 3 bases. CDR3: CASSFRGRRDTEAFF. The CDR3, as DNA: TGTGCCAGCAGTTTCAGGGGGCGCAGGGACACTGAAGCTTTCTTT.

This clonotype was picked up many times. CDR3 sequence: CASSDELETQYF. Here the CDR3 DNA reads TGCGCCAGCAGCGACGAATTGGAGACCCAGTACTTC. The chain couples TRBV5-1 to TRBJ2-5; D not certain. CDR1 and CDR2 from the germline V gene are SGHRS and YFSETQ. V was clipped by 4 bases and J by 5 bases, with 9 bases between them. The CDR3 has 12 amino acids.

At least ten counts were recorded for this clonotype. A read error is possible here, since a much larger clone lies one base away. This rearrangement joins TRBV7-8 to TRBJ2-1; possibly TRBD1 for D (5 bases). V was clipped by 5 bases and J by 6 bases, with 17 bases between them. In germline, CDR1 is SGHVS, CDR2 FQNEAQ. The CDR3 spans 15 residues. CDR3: CASSADRQPRNEQFF. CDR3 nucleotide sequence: TGTGCCAGCAGCGCGGATCGACAGCCGCGCAATGAGCAGTTCTTC.

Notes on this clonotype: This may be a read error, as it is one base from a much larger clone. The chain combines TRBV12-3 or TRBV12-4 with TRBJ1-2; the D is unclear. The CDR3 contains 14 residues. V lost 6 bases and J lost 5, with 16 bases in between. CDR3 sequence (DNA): TGTGCCAGCAGGTTGCCGGCAGACGGATATGGCTACACCTTC. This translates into CASRLPADGYGYTF.

As DNA, the CDR3 is TGTGCCAGCAGTTTCCAGACTCGACAGGGGAACTATGGCTACACCTTC. Protein sequence: CASSFQTRQGNYGYTF. The V call is TRBV27, the J call TRBJ1-2, with TRBD1 identical over 8 bases. The CDR3 length is 16 residues. The trim removed 3 bases at V and 2 bases at J, leaving 8 bases unmatched. Germline CDR1 MNHEY, CDR2 SMNVEV (reference sequence).

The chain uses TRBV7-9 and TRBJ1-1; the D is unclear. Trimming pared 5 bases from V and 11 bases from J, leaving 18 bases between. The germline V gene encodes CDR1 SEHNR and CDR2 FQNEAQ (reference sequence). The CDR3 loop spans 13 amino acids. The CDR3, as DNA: TGTGCCAGCAGCCCCAGGCCACTCGAGCGGGCTTTCTTT. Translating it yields CASSPRPLERAFF.

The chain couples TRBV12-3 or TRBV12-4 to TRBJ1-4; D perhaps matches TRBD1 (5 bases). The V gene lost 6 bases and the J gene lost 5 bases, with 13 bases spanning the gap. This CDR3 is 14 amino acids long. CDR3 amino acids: CASSYGTDNEKLFF. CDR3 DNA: TGTGCCAGCAGCTACGGGACGGACAATGAAAAACTGTTTTTT.

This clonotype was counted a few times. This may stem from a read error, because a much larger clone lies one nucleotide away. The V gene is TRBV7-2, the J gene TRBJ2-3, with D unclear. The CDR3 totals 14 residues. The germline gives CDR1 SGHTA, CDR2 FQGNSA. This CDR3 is CVSSLEAAPDTQYF. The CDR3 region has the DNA TGTGTCAGCAGCTTAGAGGCAGCTCCAGATACGCAGTATTTT.

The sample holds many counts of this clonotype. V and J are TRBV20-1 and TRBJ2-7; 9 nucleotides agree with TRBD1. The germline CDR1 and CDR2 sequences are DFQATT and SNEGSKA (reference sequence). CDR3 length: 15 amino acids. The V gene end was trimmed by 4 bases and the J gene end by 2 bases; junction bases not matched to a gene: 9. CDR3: CSANTDRGYTYEQYF. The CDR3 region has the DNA TGCAGTGCTAATACGGACAGGGGCTATACCTACGAGCAGTACTTC.

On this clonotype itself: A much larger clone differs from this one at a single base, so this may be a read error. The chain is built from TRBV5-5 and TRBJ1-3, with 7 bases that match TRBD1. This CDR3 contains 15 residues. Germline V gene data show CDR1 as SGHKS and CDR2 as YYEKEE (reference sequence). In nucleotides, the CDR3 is TGTGCCAGCAGTCAGACAGGGTCAAGGGGAAACACCAGATATTTT. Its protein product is CASSQTGSRGNTRYF.

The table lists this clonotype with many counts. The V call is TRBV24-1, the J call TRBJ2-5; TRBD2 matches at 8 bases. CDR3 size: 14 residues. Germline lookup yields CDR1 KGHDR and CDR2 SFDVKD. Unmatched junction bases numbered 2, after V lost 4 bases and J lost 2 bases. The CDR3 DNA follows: TGTGCCACCAGTGAGACGGGAGGGCAAGAGACCCAGTACTTC. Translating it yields CATSETGGQETQYF.

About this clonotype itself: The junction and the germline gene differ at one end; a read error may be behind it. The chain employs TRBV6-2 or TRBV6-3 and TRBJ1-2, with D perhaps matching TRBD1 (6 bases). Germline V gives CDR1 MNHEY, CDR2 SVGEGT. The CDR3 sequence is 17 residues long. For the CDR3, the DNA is TGTACCAGCATGAACCCCCTGCGGGGGGCCAGGGGCTATGGCTACACCTTC. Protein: CTSMNPLRGARGYGYTF.

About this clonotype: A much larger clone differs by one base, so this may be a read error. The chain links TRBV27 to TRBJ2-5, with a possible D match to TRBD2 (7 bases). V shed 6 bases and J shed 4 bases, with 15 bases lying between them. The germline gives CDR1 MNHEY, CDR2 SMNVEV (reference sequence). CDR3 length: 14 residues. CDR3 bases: TGTGCCAGCAGGCTGAGGGGGGGCCTAGAGACCCAGTACTTC. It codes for CASRLRGGLETQYF.

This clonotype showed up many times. The CDR3, as DNA: TGCGCCAGCAGCCAGGACGGGAACTCCTACAATGAGCAGTTCTTC. Translation: CASSQDGNSYNEQFF. J is TRBJ2-1 and V is TRBV5-1; possibly TRBD2 for D (5 bases). Germline values: CDR1 SGHRS, CDR2 YFSETQ. The CDR3 loop spans 15 amino acids. Trimming removed 4 bases at V and 0 bases at J, with 11 bases between. The full variable domain, in which reference TRBV5-1 and TRBJ2-1 provide the parts outside the CDR3, is KAGVTQTPRYLIKTRGQQVTLSCSPISGHRSVSWYQQTPGQGLQFLFEYFSETQRNKGNFPGRFSGRQFSNSRSEMNVSTLELGDSALYLCASSQDGNSYNEQFFGPGTRLTVL.

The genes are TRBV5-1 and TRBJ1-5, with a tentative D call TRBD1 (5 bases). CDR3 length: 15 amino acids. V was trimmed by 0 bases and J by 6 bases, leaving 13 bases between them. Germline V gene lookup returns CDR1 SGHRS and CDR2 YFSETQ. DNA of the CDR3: TGCGCCAGCAGCTTGGAGGGGCGGAACTCTCAGCCCCAGCATTTT. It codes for CASSLEGRNSQPQHF. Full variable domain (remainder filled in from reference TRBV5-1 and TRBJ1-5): KAGVTQTPRYLIKTRGQQVTLSCSPISGHRSVSWYQQTPGQGLQFLFEYFSETQRNKGNFPGRFSGRQFSNSRSEMNVSTLELGDSALYLCASSLEGRNSQPQHFGDGTRLSIL.

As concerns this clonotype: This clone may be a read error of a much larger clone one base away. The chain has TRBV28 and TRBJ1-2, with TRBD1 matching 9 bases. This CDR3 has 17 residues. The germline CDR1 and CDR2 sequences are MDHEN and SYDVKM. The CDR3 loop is CASSLLSPGQGNYGCTF. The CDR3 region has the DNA TGTGCCAGCAGCCTCCTGTCACCGGGACAGGGTAACTATGGCTGCACCTTC.

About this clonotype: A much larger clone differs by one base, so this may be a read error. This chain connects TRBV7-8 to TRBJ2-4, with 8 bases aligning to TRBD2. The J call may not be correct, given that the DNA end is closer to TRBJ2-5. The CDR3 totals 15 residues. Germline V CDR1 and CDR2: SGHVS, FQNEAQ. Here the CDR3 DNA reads TGTGTCAGCAGCCCCGGGGGGGGCGGGAAAGAGACCCAGTACTTC. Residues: CVSSPGGGGKETQYF.

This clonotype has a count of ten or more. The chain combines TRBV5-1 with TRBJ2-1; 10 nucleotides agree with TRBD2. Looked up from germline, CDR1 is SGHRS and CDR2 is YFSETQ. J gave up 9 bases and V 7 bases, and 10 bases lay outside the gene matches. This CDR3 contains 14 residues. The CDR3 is CASGRSGGYGEQFF. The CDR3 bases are TGCGCCAGCGGCCGTAGCGGGGGGTACGGTGAGCAGTTCTTC.

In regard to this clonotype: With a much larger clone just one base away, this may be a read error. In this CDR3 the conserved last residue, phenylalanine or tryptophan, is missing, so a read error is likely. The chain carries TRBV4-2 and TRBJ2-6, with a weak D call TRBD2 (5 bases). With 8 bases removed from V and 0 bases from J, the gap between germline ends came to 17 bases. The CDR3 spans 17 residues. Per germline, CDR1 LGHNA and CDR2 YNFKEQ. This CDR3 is CASSNEEAVSGANVLTC. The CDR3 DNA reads TGTGCCAGCTCAAATGAGGAAGCGGTCTCTGGGGCCAACGTCCTGACTTGC.

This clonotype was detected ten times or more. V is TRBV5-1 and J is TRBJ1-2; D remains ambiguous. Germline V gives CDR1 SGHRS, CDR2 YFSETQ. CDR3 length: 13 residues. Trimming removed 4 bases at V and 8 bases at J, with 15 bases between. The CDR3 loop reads CASSLGESYGYTF. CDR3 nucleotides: TGCGCCAGCAGCCTAGGAGAGAGTTACGGCTACACCTTC.

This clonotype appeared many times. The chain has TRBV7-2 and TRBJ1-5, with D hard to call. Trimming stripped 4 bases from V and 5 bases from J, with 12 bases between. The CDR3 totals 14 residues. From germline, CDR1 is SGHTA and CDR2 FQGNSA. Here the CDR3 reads CASSSQPDDQPQHF. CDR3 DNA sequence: TGTGCCAGCAGCTCACAGCCCGACGATCAGCCCCAGCATTTT.

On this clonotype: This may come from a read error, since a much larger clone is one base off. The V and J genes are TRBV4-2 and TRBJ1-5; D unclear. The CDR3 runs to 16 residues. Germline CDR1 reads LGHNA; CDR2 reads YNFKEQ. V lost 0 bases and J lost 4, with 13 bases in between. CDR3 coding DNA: TGTGCCAGCAGCCAAGATTGCGGTTTAGGTAATCAGCCCCAGCATTTT. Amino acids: CASSQDCGLGNQPQHF.

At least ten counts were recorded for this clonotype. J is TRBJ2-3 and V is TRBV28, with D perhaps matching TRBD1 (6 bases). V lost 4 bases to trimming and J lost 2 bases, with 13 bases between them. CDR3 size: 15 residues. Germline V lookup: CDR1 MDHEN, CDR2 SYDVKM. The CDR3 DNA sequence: TGTGCCAGCAGTTCCGGGACATCGTACACAGATACGCAGTATTTT. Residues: CASSSGTSYTDTQYF. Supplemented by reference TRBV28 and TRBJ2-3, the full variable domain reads DVKVTQSSRYLVKRTGEKVFLECVQDMDHENMFWYRQDPGLGLRLIYFSYDVKMKEKGDIPEGYSVSREKKERFSLILESASTNQTSMYLCASSSGTSYTDTQYFGPGTRLTVL.

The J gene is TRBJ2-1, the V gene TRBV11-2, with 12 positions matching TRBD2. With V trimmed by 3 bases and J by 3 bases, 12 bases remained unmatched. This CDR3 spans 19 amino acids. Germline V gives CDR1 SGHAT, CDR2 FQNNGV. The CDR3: CASSFLRRLAGGGYNEQFF. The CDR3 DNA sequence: TGTGCCAGCAGCTTCCTTCGAAGGCTAGCGGGAGGGGGCTACAATGAGCAGTTCTTC.

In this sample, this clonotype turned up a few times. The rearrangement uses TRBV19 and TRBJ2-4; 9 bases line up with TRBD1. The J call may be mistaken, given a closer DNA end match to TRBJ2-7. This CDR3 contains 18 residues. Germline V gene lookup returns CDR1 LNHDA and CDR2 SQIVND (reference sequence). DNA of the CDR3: TGTGCCAGTAGTATATCTCCCCCCGGACAGGGGATATCGTCCGAGCAGTACTTC. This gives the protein CASSISPPGQGISSEQYF.

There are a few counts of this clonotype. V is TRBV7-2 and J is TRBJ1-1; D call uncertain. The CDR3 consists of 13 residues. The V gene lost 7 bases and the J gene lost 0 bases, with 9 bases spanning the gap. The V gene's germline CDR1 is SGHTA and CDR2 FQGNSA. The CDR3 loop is CASNIRMNTEAFF. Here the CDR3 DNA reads TGTGCCAGCAACATACGGATGAACACTGAAGCTTTCTTT.

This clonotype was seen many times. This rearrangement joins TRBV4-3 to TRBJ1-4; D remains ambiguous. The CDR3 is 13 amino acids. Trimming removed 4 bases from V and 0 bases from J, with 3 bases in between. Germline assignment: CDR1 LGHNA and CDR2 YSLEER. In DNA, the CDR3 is TGCGCCAGCAGCCGTGCAACTAATGAAAAACTGTTTTTT. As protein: CASSRATNEKLFF.